This TCR beta chain was found in a study of T cell responses to AZD1222 COVID-19 vaccine. Clones were read by immunoSEQ multiplex PCR, and TCRdb kept only the in-frame ones, dropping some. The sample lists more than 85,000 clones, about 88% occurring once. Trimming removed 0 bases from V and 4 bases from J, with 16 bases in between. The CDR3 covers 17 residues. Germline CDR1 SGHRS, CDR2 YFSETQ. Sequenced material: peripheral blood, taken on day 0 of AZD1222 vaccination. The V and J genes are TRBV5-1 and TRBJ2-2; D may match TRBD1 or TRBD2 (5 bases each). The TCR was taken from an adult in good health. The CDR3 DNA follows: TGCGCCAGCAGCTTGGCTGTGGCCGGGGCCGGCACCGGGGAGCTGTTTTTT. Translation: CASSLAVAGAGTGELFF.